This T cell receptor beta chain was documented in a study of vaccination and CD4 T cells after COVID-19. The ends were cut back, 2 bases at V and 5 bases at J, with 15 bases in the middle. The CDR3 runs to 15 residues. From germline, CDR1 is MNHNS and CDR2 SASEGT. Sequenced with the Oncomine TCR Beta short-read assay was DNA taken from cultured CD4+ T cells. TCRdb independently ran MiXCR on the PCR reads; one entry per CDR3 protein. The data contain around 7,800 distinct CDR3 sequences, approximately 31% of them singletons. Worth noting for this clonotype: Its antigen is not identified.

Sample treatment: approximately 10-day PBMC culture with coronavirus spike peptide pools or control peptides (ViraFEST assay). During the years 2011-2018, before the COVID-19 pandemic, the unexposed donor's CD4+ T cells were collected. The sequence derives from a human donor in good health. The V gene is TRBV6-1, the J gene TRBJ2-5; D remains ambiguous. The specimen sequenced was CD4+ T cells from blood, cultured in vitro. Here the CDR3 DNA reads TGTGCCAGCAGTGAATTGTCGGCAGGTCAGGAGACCCAGTACTTC. Protein: CASSELSAGQETQYF.